This TCR beta chain came from a study of Graves' ophthalmopathy and Graves' hyperthyroidism. The CDR3 extends over 17 amino acids. Germline trimming cut 6 bases from V and 5 bases from J; bases unmatched to any gene: 16. Germline V gene data show CDR1 as SGHRS and CDR2 as YFSETQ. The table lists this clonotype with a few counts. Amplifying from RNA transcripts, the study obtained TCR beta CDR3 regions. HTBI-primed RT-PCR formed the first round, and a multiplex PCR formed the second. In TCRdb, the multiplex PCR reads were re-called with MiXCR into one record per CDR3 protein. The profile shows about 480,000 distinct CDR3 sequences, approximately 15% of them singletons. Diagnoses were established from clinical symptoms, serum thyroxine, TRAb, thyroid ultrasound and orbital computed tomography.

The sequence was collected from a woman in her 30s with Graves' ophthalmopathy. Sequencing input: blood. J is TRBJ2-5 and V is TRBV5-1, with 10 bases lining up with TRBD2. The CDR3 sequence: CASTLGQATSGWETQYF. The CDR3 DNA follows: TGCGCCAGCACCCTCGGACAGGCGACTAGCGGGTGGGAGACCCAGTACTTC.